Shown below are 30 T cell receptor beta chains from a single sample sequenced in a study of blood T cell repertoires in COVID-19. The method was immunoSEQ multiplex PCR; TCRdb's version includes in-frame clones alone and lacks a portion of them. The sample lists about 120,000 clones, 60% to 80% occurring once. Sequenced: peripheral blood. The receptors were sampled from a woman aged 70-85 years with acute or convalescent COVID-19.

This clone occurred once. The V and J genes are TRBV9 and TRBJ2-6, with 7 bases matching TRBD1. Germline V gives CDR1 SGDLS, CDR2 YYNGEE. The CDR3 has 16 residues. The J segment lost 0 bases and the V segment lost 4 bases, leaving 4 bases of the junction unmatched. The CDR3 spells CASSRGGFSGANVLTF. The CDR3 DNA follows: TGTGCCAGCAGCAGAGGGGGCTTCTCTGGGGCCAACGTCCTGACTTTC.

CDR3 nucleotides: TGTGCCATCAGTAACCCCGGACTAGCGGGAGGGGAACCGGGGGAGACCCAGTACTTC. Translation: CAISNPGLAGGEPGETQYF. The rearrangement links TRBV10-3 to TRBJ2-5; 15 bases are shared with TRBD2. The CDR3 covers 19 residues. In germline, CDR1 is ENHRY, CDR2 SYGVKD. V lost 5 bases and J lost 5; bases outside the gene matches: 15.

The V call is TRBV5-6, the J call TRBJ2-1, with 10 bases that match TRBD2. The CDR3 length is 16 residues. Trimming cost V 2 bases and J 4 bases; bases outside gene matches: 6. Looked up from germline, CDR1 is SGHDT and CDR2 is YYEEEE. As DNA, the CDR3 is TGTGCCAGCAGCTTCCCTAGCGGGAGTTTGTACAATGAGCAGTTCTTC. It yields the protein CASSFPSGSLYNEQFF.

This rearrangement joins TRBV27 to TRBJ1-5, with D maybe TRBD1 (5 bases). The CDR3 is 13 amino acids. V was pared by 3 bases and J by 6 bases, with 9 bases between. CDR1 MNHEY and CDR2 SMNVEV come from the germline V gene (reference sequence). CDR3 in DNA: TGTGCCAGCAGTTTGGAGGGGTTTCAGCCCCAGCATTTT. Translated, it gives CASSLEGFQPQHF.

The V call is TRBV19, the J call TRBJ2-7; TRBD1 aligns across 8 bases. In germline, CDR1 is LNHDA, CDR2 SQIVND (reference sequence). The CDR3 length is 13 residues. With V trimmed by 8 bases and J by 3 bases, 6 bases remained unmatched. CDR3 in DNA: TGTGCCAGTGGACAGGGTAGGCTCTACGAGCAGTACTTC. Translating gives CASGQGRLYEQYF.

This clone was observed at least ten times. V usage is TRBV27 and J usage is TRBJ2-7, with TRBD2 matching 7 bases. J gave up 6 bases and V 8 bases, and 4 bases lay outside the gene matches. This CDR3 region has 11 residues. Germline CDR1 is MNHEY and CDR2 is SMNVEV (reference sequence). Here the CDR3 reads CASGGGSEQYF. CDR3 bases: TGTGCCAGCGGGGGGGGGAGCGAGCAGTACTTC.

This clone has at least ten counts. The rearrangement links TRBV6-5 to TRBJ1-5; maybe TRBD1 (6 bases). The V gene lost 7 bases and the J gene lost 2 bases, with 9 bases spanning the gap. CDR1 and CDR2 (germline): MNHEY, SVGAGI. This CDR3 spans 13 amino acids. The CDR3 DNA is TGTGCCAGCATGGGGACACGCAATCAGCCCCAGCATTTT. As protein: CASMGTRNQPQHF.

The chain links TRBV9 to TRBJ2-1; 7 bases are a match to TRBD1. Germline V gene lookup returns CDR1 SGDLS and CDR2 YYNGEE. There are 14 residues in the CDR3. V shed 1 base and J 3 bases; nucleotides not matched to a gene: 1. CDR3 amino acids: CASSVQGDYNEQFF. CDR3 coding DNA: TGTGCCAGCAGCGTACAGGGGGACTACAATGAGCAGTTCTTC.

The J gene is TRBJ1-1, the V gene TRBV7-8; the D gene is possibly TRBD1 (5 bases). Germline V gives CDR1 SGHVS, CDR2 FQNEAQ. The CDR3 contains 14 residues. V gave up 4 bases and J gave up 2 bases, with 11 bases separating them. CDR3 region: CASSSRRGNTEAFF. The DNA for the CDR3 is TGTGCCAGCAGCTCCCGGAGGGGCAACACTGAAGCTTTCTTT.

This clone came up a few times. V and J are TRBV9 and TRBJ1-2, with D tentatively TRBD1 (6 bases). Trimming stripped 6 bases from V and 6 bases from J, with 18 bases between. The germline V gene has CDR1 SGDLS and CDR2 YYNGEE. CDR3 size: 14 residues. The CDR3 nucleotides read TGTGCCAGCAACCTACAGGGTACCTCGGATGGCTACACCTTC. Translating it yields CASNLQGTSDGYTF.

This clone has a handful of counts. The chain links TRBV6-5 to TRBJ2-7, with D perhaps matching TRBD2 (5 bases). This CDR3 contains 14 residues. V lost 7 bases and J 2 bases, leaving 15 bases between the germline ends. The germline gives CDR1 MNHEY, CDR2 SVGAGI. The CDR3 coding sequence is TGTGCCAGCAAGTGGGGTGAGGGCACCTACGAGCAGTACTTC. Translation gives CASKWGEGTYEQYF.

The chain combines TRBV6-6 with TRBJ2-2; D gene unclear. V lost 6 bases, J lost 8 bases, and 10 bases lay in between. CDR3 length: 12 residues. Germline CDR1 MNHNY, CDR2 SVGAGI (reference sequence). The CDR3: CASRQNEGELFF. The DNA for the CDR3 is TGTGCCAGCAGGCAAAACGAGGGGGAGCTGTTTTTT.

This clone was detected a few times. This chain links TRBV2 with TRBJ1-6; D perhaps matches TRBD1 (6 bases). The CDR3 spans 13 residues. The V and J ends lost 7 bases and 10 bases respectively, with 14 bases between them. In germline, CDR1 is SNHLY, CDR2 FYNNEI. Here the CDR3 DNA reads TGTGCCAGCACCATGACAGGATCATCACCCCTCCACTTT. Translating it yields CASTMTGSSPLHF. Complete variable domain (other parts from reference TRBV2 and TRBJ1-6): EPEVTQTPSHQVTQMGQEVILRCVPISNHLYFYWYRQILGQKVEFLVSFYNNEISEKSEIFDDQFSVERPDGSNFTLKIRSTKLEDSAMYFCASTMTGSSPLHFGNGTRLTVT.

The chain uses TRBV7-6 and TRBJ2-7; D is possibly TRBD2 (6 bases). The CDR3 is made up of 13 amino acids. Trimming removed 1 base at V and 4 bases at J, with 8 bases between. Germline CDR1 is SGHVS and CDR2 is FNYEAQ. The CDR3: CASSLGGVYEQYF. The CDR3 bases are TGTGCCAGCAGCTTAGGCGGGGTTTACGAGCAGTACTTC. The full variable domain, completed using reference TRBV7-6 and TRBJ2-7, is GAGVSQSPRYKVTKRGQDVALRCDPISGHVSLYWYRQALGQGPEFLTYFNYEAQQDKSGLPNDRFSAERPEGSISTLTIQRTEQRDSAMYRCASSLGGVYEQYFGPGTRLTVT.

The chain recombines TRBV6-5 with TRBJ2-2, with TRBD2 identical over 9 bases. Trimming cost V 4 bases and J 1 base; bases outside gene matches: 4. The CDR3 extends over 16 amino acids. CDR1 is MNHEY and CDR2 is SVGAGI in the germline V gene. CDR3 sequence reads: CASSSRAGGNTGELFF. Written as DNA, the CDR3 is TGTGCCAGCAGTTCGCGAGCGGGGGGGAACACCGGGGAGCTGTTTTTT.

This clone was seen more than once but under ten times. The chain employs TRBV5-4 and TRBJ1-3; D is uncertain. Germline values: CDR1 SGHNT, CDR2 YYREEE (reference sequence). V shed 4 bases and J shed 0 bases, with 11 bases lying between them. The CDR3 runs to 15 residues. CDR3 sequence (DNA): TGTGCCAGCAGCATCGACATTGCCTCTGGAAACACCATATATTTT. Protein sequence: CASSIDIASGNTIYF.

The genes are TRBV7-6 and TRBJ2-6; 7 bases line up with TRBD2. V shed 2 bases, J shed 2 bases, and the junction held 3 bases outside the gene matches. The CDR3 runs 16 residues. Germline values: CDR1 SGHVS, CDR2 FNYEAQ. The CDR3 loop reads CASSLTRGAGANVLTF. In DNA, the CDR3 is TGTGCCAGCAGCTTAACCCGGGGGGCTGGGGCCAACGTCCTGACTTTC.

The rearrangement joins TRBV15 to TRBJ2-7; D might be TRBD1 (5 bases). Germline values: CDR1 LNHNV, CDR2 YYDKDF (reference sequence). The CDR3 runs to 13 residues. The V end lost 5 bases, the J end lost 2 bases, and 10 bases lay between the germline ends. This CDR3 reads CATSATGAYEQYF. The CDR3 DNA sequence: TGTGCCACCAGCGCAACAGGTGCCTACGAGCAGTACTTC.

This clone showed up just once. The chain is built from TRBV7-9 and TRBJ2-7; 9 bases map to TRBD1. The length of the CDR3 is 15 residues. V lost 5 bases and J lost 3; bases outside the gene matches: 8. Germline V lookup: CDR1 SEHNR, CDR2 FQNEAQ (reference sequence). As DNA, the CDR3 is TGTGCCAGCAGCCGGGGCGCGGGACAGGGCTACGAGCAGTACTTC. Protein product: CASSRGAGQGYEQYF.

The rearrangement links TRBV9 to TRBJ1-4; weak D call: TRBD1 (6 bases). This CDR3 has 13 amino acids. The germline V gene encodes CDR1 SGDLS and CDR2 YYNGEE. The V and J ends lost 1 base and 7 bases respectively, with 8 bases between them. DNA for the CDR3: TGTGCCAGCAGCGTAACAGGGTCTGAAAAACTGTTTTTT. Translated, it gives CASSVTGSEKLFF.

This sequence joins TRBV28 and TRBJ1-2; TRBD1 might be the D (5 bases). Germline CDR1 MDHEN, CDR2 SYDVKM. The CDR3 spans 15 residues. Deletions cut 2 bases from V and 4 bases from J, with 14 bases between. The CDR3 bases are TGTGCCAGCAGTTTAGGGGGGAGTCGGGTCTATGGCTACACCTTC. Encoded protein: CASSLGGSRVYGYTF.

The V call is TRBV7-2, the J call TRBJ1-5; D call uncertain. V gave up 0 bases and J gave up 0 bases, with 12 bases separating them. The CDR3 is made up of 17 amino acids. CDR1 and CDR2 from the germline V gene are SGHTA and FQGNSA. Written as DNA, the CDR3 is TGTGCCAGCAGCTTAGCTCGAACTTACCCTAGCAATCAGCCCCAGCATTTT. This encodes CASSLARTYPSNQPQHF.

V usage is TRBV9 and J usage is TRBJ1-1; maybe TRBD1 (6 bases). The CDR3 loop spans 16 amino acids. V was pared by 4 bases and J by 0 bases, with 16 bases between. CDR1 SGDLS and CDR2 YYNGEE come from the germline V gene. Here the CDR3 reads CASSQWGGPMNTEAFF. DNA of the CDR3: TGTGCCAGCAGCCAGTGGGGGGGGCCGATGAACACTGAAGCTTTCTTT.

This clone was observed a handful of times. J is TRBJ1-1 and V is TRBV6-5, with D possibly matching TRBD1 (5 bases). This CDR3 comprises 13 residues. Germline V gene sequence: CDR1 MNHEY, CDR2 SVGAGI. V was pared by 2 bases and J by 4 bases, with 8 bases between. The CDR3 DNA is TGTGCCAGCAGTTACGGACATTCCACTGAAGCTTTCTTT. Its translation is CASSYGHSTEAFF.

This sequence joins TRBV11-3 and TRBJ1-6; D is undetermined. Germline-derived CDR1 and CDR2 are SGHNT and YENEEA. The CDR3 has 19 amino acids. Trimming left V 0 bases short and J 7 bases short, with 22 bases between. The CDR3: CASSLDITVGQFRNSPLHF. The CDR3 region has the DNA TGTGCCAGCAGCTTAGATATAACAGTTGGCCAGTTCAGGAATTCACCCCTCCACTTT.

The sample holds one count of this clone. DNA for the CDR3: TGTGCCACAACGGGACTGAGCACAGATACGCAGTATTTT. Residues: CATTGLSTDTQYF. The chain combines TRBV10-3 with TRBJ2-3, with D possibly being TRBD2 (6 bases). The CDR3 loop spans 13 amino acids. CDR1 is ENHRY and CDR2 is SYGVKD in the germline V gene. V was trimmed by 10 bases and J by 0 bases, leaving 11 bases between them.

This chain connects TRBV2 to TRBJ1-2; unclear D gene. This CDR3 spans 13 amino acids. With 11 bases removed from V and 6 bases from J, the gap between germline ends came to 19 bases. Germline V gene sequence: CDR1 SNHLY, CDR2 FYNNEI. The CDR3 here is CAVYPISSDGYTF. The CDR3, as DNA: TGTGCCGTTTATCCTATATCGAGTGATGGCTACACCTTC. Based on the CDR3 plus reference TRBV2 and TRBJ1-2, the full variable domain is EPEVTQTPSHQVTQMGQEVILRCVPISNHLYFYWYRQILGQKVEFLVSFYNNEISEKSEIFDDQFSVERPDGSNFTLKIRSTKLEDSAMYFCAVYPISSDGYTFGSGTRLTVV.

V usage is TRBV2 and J usage is TRBJ2-7; TRBD1 aligns across 7 bases. Looked up from germline, CDR1 is SNHLY and CDR2 is FYNNEI. The CDR3 sequence is 14 residues long. The J segment lost 0 bases and the V segment lost 6 bases, leaving 5 bases of the junction unmatched. The CDR3 region is CASRDDRASYEQYF. DNA of the CDR3: TGTGCCAGCAGAGATGACAGGGCCTCCTACGAGCAGTACTTC. The complete variable domain, with remaining parts taken from reference TRBV2 and TRBJ2-7, reads EPEVTQTPSHQVTQMGQEVILRCVPISNHLYFYWYRQILGQKVEFLVSFYNNEISEKSEIFDDQFSVERPDGSNFTLKIRSTKLEDSAMYFCASRDDRASYEQYFGPGTRLTVT.

The chain combines TRBV5-1 with TRBJ2-1; a weak D match, TRBD2 (6 bases). Trimming shortened V by 0 bases and J by 6 bases, and 10 bases separated the two germline ends. The CDR3 sequence is 14 residues long. Germline assignment: CDR1 SGHRS and CDR2 YFSETQ. The CDR3: CASSLASAVNEQFF. CDR3 bases: TGCGCCAGCAGCTTGGCTAGCGCGGTCAATGAGCAGTTCTTC.

This CDR3 reads CASSLMRGDRGSPLHF. Here the CDR3 DNA reads TGTGCCAGCAGTTTAATGCGGGGGGACAGGGGTTCACCCCTCCACTTT. The chain combines TRBV28 with TRBJ1-6; TRBD1 matches at 10 bases. There are 16 residues in the CDR3. The junction had 7 bases not matched to a gene; V was cut back by 2 bases and J by 9 bases. The germline CDR1 and CDR2 sequences are MDHEN and SYDVKM.